What follows describes a single T cell receptor beta chain. The data originate from a study of blood T cell repertoires in COVID-19. Study details: The study drew acute and convalescent COVID-19 samples from the United States, Italy and Spain.

The table came from immunoSEQ multiplex PCR; TCRdb's copy has only in-frame clones and leaves some out. The data hold about 82,000 clones, with about 80% observed a single time. V was cut by 3 bases and J by 6 bases, with 9 bases left in between. Germline V gene sequence: CDR1 DFQATT, CDR2 SNEGSKA (reference sequence). The CDR3 is 13 amino acids. The chain uses TRBV20-1 and TRBJ1-6; D call uncertain. This sequence originates from a woman aged 40 to 50 with active or convalescent COVID-19. The sequenced material came from peripheral blood. DNA for the CDR3: TGCAGTGCTAGTAGCAACCCTAATTCACCCCTCCACTTT. Translating gives CSASSNPNSPLHF.